In this sample, the clone carrying this T cell receptor beta chain turned up once. Data came from immunoSEQ multiplex PCR; TCRdb stores just in-frame clones and leaves some out. The table shows around 130,000 clones, with roughly 95% occurring only once. Trimming left V 3 bases short and J 4 bases short, with 13 bases between. Germline loops: CDR1 LNHDA, CDR2 SQIVND (reference sequence). The CDR3 consists of 15 residues. This entry belongs to a study of T cell changes during pregnancy in multiple sclerosis. The origin of this receptor is a female donor with multiple sclerosis, enrolled in a pregnancy study. The input for sequencing was peripheral blood, taken after pregnancy. The chain combines TRBV19 with TRBJ1-5, with D possibly TRBD1 on 6 matching bases. The chain's CDR3 is CASSIRGGPNQPQHF. In DNA, the CDR3 is TGTGCCAGTAGTATCCGTGGGGGCCCTAATCAGCCCCAGCATTTT.